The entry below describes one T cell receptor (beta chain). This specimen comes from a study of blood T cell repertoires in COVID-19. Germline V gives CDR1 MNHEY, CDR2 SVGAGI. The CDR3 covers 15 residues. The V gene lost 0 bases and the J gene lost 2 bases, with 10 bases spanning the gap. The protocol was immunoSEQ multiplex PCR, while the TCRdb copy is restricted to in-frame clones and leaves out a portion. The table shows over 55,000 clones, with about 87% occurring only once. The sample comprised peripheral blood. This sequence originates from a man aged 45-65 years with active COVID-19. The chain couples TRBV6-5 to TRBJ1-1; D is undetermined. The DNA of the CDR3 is TGTGCCAGCAGTTACTCGGGGAGGATAAACACTGAAGCTTTCTTT. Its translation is CASSYSGRINTEAFF.